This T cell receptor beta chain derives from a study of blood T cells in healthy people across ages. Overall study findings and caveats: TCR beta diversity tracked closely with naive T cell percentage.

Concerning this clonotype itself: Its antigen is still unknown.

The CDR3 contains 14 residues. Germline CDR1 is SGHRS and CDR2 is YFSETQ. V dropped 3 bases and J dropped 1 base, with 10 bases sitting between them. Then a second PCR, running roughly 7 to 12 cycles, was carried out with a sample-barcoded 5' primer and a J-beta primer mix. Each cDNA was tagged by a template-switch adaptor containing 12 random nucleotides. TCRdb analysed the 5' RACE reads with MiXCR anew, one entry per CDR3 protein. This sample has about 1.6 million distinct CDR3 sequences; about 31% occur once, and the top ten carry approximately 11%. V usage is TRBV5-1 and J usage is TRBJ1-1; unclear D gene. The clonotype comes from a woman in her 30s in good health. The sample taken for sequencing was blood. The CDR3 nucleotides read TGCGCCAGCAGCTATTCTTTCTCGAACACTGAAGCTTTCTTT. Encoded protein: CASSYSFSNTEAFF.